This TCR beta chain derives from a study of human T cells and chemical hapten exposure. The wider study: Patch tests containing 0.01% DPC, applied to the upper back, were read at 6 days. The patient population, which was mostly female, had alopecia areata, totalis or universalis. Study-level results: TCRs above 1 in 1000 frequency stayed constant with DPC sensitization.

There are a few counts of this clonotype. Its matching antigen is unknown. It was the library that attached unique molecular identifiers to individual cDNA molecules. TCRdb reanalysed the RACE reads using MiXCR and keeps one entry per CDR3 protein. Of more than 75,000 distinct CDR3 sequences detected, 9.3% appear once; the ten largest clones hold approximately 1.9%. Regarding time point: patch test 2, 6 weeks after DPC sensitization. The treatment: therapeutic diphenylcyclopropenone sensitization with weekly scalp DPC. This sequence was found in a woman aged 40-49 years with alopecia areata. Some clones in this sample may be carry-over from other donors' samples. Sequenced here: whole blood, sampled in connection with sensitization to the hapten diphenylcyclopropenone (DPC).

CDR3 loop: CSVISRVEKLFF. The CDR3 nucleotides read TGCAGTGTTATATCTAGGGTTGAAAAACTGTTTTTT. V gene TRBV20-1 combines with J gene TRBJ1-4, with unresolved D. The CDR3 is made up of 12 amino acids. V lost 7 bases and J 7 bases, leaving 13 bases between the germline ends. In germline, CDR1 is DFQATT, CDR2 SNEGSKA (reference sequence).